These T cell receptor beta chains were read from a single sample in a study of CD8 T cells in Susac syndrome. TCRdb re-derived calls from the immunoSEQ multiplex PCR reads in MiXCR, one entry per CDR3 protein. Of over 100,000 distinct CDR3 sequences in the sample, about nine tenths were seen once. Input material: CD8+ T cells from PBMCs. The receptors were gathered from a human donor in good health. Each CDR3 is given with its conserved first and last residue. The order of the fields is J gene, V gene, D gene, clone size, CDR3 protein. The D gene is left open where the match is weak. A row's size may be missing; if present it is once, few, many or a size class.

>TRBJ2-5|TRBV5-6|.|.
CASSFNSISQETQYF
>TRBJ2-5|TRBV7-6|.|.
CASSFSRGGETQYF
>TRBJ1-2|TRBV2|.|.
CASTPRGEFDGYTF
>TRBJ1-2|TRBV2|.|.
CASSGSYGYTF
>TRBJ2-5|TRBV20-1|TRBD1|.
CSAKPTTGDQETQYF
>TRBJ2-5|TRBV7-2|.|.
CASGQETQYF
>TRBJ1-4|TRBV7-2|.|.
CASSGQTGPNEKLFF
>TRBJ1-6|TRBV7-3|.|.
CASSRGQFTSPLHF
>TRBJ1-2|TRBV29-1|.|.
CSVAEAANYGYTF
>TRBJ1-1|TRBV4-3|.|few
CASSQGAAGISEAFF
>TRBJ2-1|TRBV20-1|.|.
CSARDLGTPFDEQFF
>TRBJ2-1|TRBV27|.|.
CASSLRDAEQFF
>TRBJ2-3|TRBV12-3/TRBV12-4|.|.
CASSFITDTQYF
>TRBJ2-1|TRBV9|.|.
CASSRQAKGENEQFF
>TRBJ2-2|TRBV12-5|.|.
CAAPPSNPGKRAGELFF
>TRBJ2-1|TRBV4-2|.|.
CASSQDGNEQFF
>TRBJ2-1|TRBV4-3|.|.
CASSQAGDISYNEQFF
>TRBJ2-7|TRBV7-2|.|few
CASSLAPSAAHEQYF
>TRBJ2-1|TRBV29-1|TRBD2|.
CSASPGLAVPGGQFF
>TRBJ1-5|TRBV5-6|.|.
CASSFYGGNQPQHF
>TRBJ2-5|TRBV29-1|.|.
CSVEVVGETQYF
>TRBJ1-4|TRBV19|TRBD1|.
CASSSQAARGFELFF
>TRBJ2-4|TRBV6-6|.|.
CASTLGTPGVNIQYF
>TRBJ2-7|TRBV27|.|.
CASSLSAGMREQYF
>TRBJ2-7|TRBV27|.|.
CASSSMDRGYEQYF
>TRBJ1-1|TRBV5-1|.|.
CASSLTGWDTEAFF
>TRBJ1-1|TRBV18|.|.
CASSPGGAGGEAFF
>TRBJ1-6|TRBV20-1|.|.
CSARDRGTSSYNSPLHF
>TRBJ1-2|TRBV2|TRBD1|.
CASTGQNYGYTF
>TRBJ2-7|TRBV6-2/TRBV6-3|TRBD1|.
CASSLGQGGSYEQYF
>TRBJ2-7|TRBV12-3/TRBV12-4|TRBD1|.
CASSLEFGQGGDEQYF
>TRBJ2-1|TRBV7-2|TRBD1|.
CASSFRDRSNEQFF
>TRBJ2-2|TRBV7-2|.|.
CASSAAQYTGELFF
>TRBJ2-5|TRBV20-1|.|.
CSARWYQETQYF
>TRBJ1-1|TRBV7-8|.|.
CASSLDEGNTEAFF